This T cell receptor beta chain was obtained from a study of blood T cell repertoires in COVID-19. Only in-frame clones appear in the TCRdb table, and some are missing; sequencing was by immunoSEQ multiplex PCR. In the table there are around 360,000 clones, roughly 84% of which are singletons. This clone was observed many times. Germline-derived CDR1 and CDR2 are SNHLY and FYNNEI. V lost 5 bases and J 3 bases, leaving 11 bases between the germline ends. The CDR3 is 13 residues long. The chain employs TRBV2 and TRBJ2-7; TRBD1 is a possible D gene (5 bases). This TCR was recovered from a woman aged 30 to 39 who had recovered from COVID-19. Material for sequencing was PBMCs or T cells enriched from blood (not recorded which). In nucleotides, the CDR3 is TGTGCCAGCAGTCGGACACTTGACTACGAGCAGTACTTC. It encodes CASSRTLDYEQYF. The entire variable domain, with the rest obtained from reference TRBV2 and TRBJ2-7, is as follows: EPEVTQTPSHQVTQMGQEVILRCVPISNHLYFYWYRQILGQKVEFLVSFYNNEISEKSEIFDDQFSVERPDGSNFTLKIRSTKLEDSAMYFCASSRTLDYEQYFGPGTRLTVT.